This TCR beta chain originates from a study of blood T cell repertoires in COVID-19. Which cohort a participant joined came from the clinical history participants gave. Deletions cut 1 base from V and 10 bases from J, with 16 bases between. The CDR3 contains 14 residues. The V gene's germline CDR1 is MRHNA and CDR2 SNTAGT. The table came from immunoSEQ multiplex PCR; TCRdb's copy has only in-frame clones and leaves some out. The table includes a few hundred thousand clones, 82% detected once. This chain uses TRBV6-4 with TRBJ1-1; a possible D gene is TRBD1 (5 bases). The source material was PBMCs or T cells enriched from blood (not recorded which). This clonotype originated in a woman aged 55-70 years who had recovered from COVID-19. The CDR3 DNA follows: TGTGCCAGCAGTGACTACCCCGACAGCTTGAGAGCTTTCTTT. Translating it yields CASSDYPDSLRAFF.